These T cell receptor beta chains were read from a single sample in a study of cytomegalovirus exposure and HLA in healthy donors. Clones were read by immunoSEQ multiplex PCR, and TCRdb kept only the in-frame ones, dropping some. Of 150,000 to 200,000 clones listed, 75% to 85% are singletons. Source material: PBMCs. The source is a woman aged 45-65 years in good health and CMV-seronegative. Each CDR3 is given with its conserved first and last residue. A D gene is named only where the DNA matches it firmly. Only some rows state a clone size, as once, few, many or a class for expanded clones.

>TRBV30|TRBJ2-3|TRBD2|NA
TGTGCCTGGAGTGCGCTAGCGGGAGTGACAGATACGCAGTATTTT
CAWSALAGVTDTQYF
>TRBV5-8|TRBJ2-7|NA|NA
TGTGCCAGCAACAGCATCTCCTACGAGCAGTACTTC
CASNSISYEQYF
>TRBV19|TRBJ1-1|TRBD1|NA
TGTGCCAGTAAGAGGACAGGGGGCTTGGACACTGAAGCTTTCTTT
CASKRTGGLDTEAFF
>TRBV20-1|TRBJ2-5|NA|NA
TGCAGTGCTAAGTCGGAAGAGACCCAGTACTTC
CSAKSEETQYF
>TRBV4-1|TRBJ1-2|TRBD1|once
TGCGCCAGCAGCCAAGATTGGCGTACAGGGGGCAGCTATGGCTACACCTTC
CASSQDWRTGGSYGYTF
>TRBV27|TRBJ1-1|NA|NA
TGTGCCAGCAGTTTATCCGGGGGGGGCCGGGTAGCTTTCTTT
CASSLSGGGRVAFF
>TRBV5-4|TRBJ2-2|TRBD2|NA
TGTGCCAGCAGCTCTGGACTAGCATTCGTTACCGGGGAGCTGTTTTTT
CASSSGLAFVTGELFF
>TRBV19|TRBJ1-2|TRBD1|NA
TGTGCCAGTAGTATTAACAGGGGCCTCTCTGGCTACACCTTC
CASSINRGLSGYTF
>TRBV4-3|TRBJ2-7|TRBD2|NA
TGCGCCAGCAGCCAAGCTCGGGGGGAATCCTACGAGCAGTACTTC
CASSQARGESYEQYF
>TRBV6-5|TRBJ2-1|TRBD1|once
TGTGCCAGCAGTCGACAGGGGGCATGGAATGAGCAGTTCTTC
CASSRQGAWNEQFF
>TRBV6-5|TRBJ1-1|NA|few
TGTGCCAGCAGTCCTCGGGAGACCCGGGGCACTGAAGCTTTCTTT
CASSPRETRGTEAFF
>TRBV18|TRBJ1-2|TRBD1|NA
TGTGCCAGCTCACCACCCGACAGGGCTGACTATGGCTACACCTTC
CASSPPDRADYGYTF
>TRBV28|TRBJ2-1|TRBD2|NA
TGTGCCAGCAGTCAGGGGGGGCTAGCGGGGAGCTTCAATGAGCAGTTCTTC
CASSQGGLAGSFNEQFF
>TRBV5-1|TRBJ2-3|NA|NA
TGCGCCAGCAGCTTGGACTCCACGGGTACGCAGTATTTT
CASSLDSTGTQYF
>TRBV10-3|TRBJ2-3|TRBD2|NA
TGTGCCATCAGTGAGGGGACTAGCGGGACCACAGATACGCAGTATTTT
CAISEGTSGTTDTQYF
>TRBV7-2|TRBJ2-5|TRBD2|once
TGTGCCAGCAGCTCCTCGGCGGGGGGCGGGGAGACCCAGTACTTC
CASSSSAGGGETQYF
>TRBV6-6|TRBJ1-3|TRBD1|NA
TGTGCCAGCAGTTATAAAGGGACAGGGGCTGGAAACACCATATATTTT
CASSYKGTGAGNTIYF
>TRBV9|TRBJ1-3|NA|NA
TGTGCCAGCAGCACCCGGTCCTCTGGAAACACCATATATTTT
CASSTRSSGNTIYF
>TRBV29-1|TRBJ2-7|NA|NA
TGCAGCGTTGAACGTCTTCGGTCCGGGATTATCTACGAGCAGTACTTC
CSVERLRSGIIYEQYF
>TRBV19|TRBJ2-7|TRBD2|NA
TGTGCCAGTAGCCGGGAGGGCCCGGACGAGCAGTACTTC
CASSREGPDEQYF
>TRBV2|TRBJ1-5|NA|few
TGTGCCAGCAGTCGCCGTGGAGGAGGGGTGGGCAATCAGCCCCAGCATTTT
CASSRRGGGVGNQPQHF
>TRBV29-1|TRBJ2-2|NA|NA
TGCAGCGCCGGAGATACCGGGGAGCTGTTTTTT
CSAGDTGELFF
>TRBV4-2|TRBJ1-2|NA|NA
TGTGCCAGCAGCCCTACGGACAGTCCCGGCTACACCTTC
CASSPTDSPGYTF